This TCR beta chain was captured by sequencing in a study of shared clonotypes between healthy human individuals (TCRdb year 2020). About the full investigation: A couple of women and a few men aged 18 to 49 years were included in the cohort. For each donor, CD4 naive and CD4 memory were each given three plates, CD8 naive was given two plates, and CD8 memory was given one plate. To estimate repertoire size and how much clonotype sharing occurs between individuals, the study deeply sequenced the blood TCR repertoires of several healthy adults. Different laboratories and diverse techniques were used to prepare libraries and sequence TCR repertoires, to increase sequencing depth and limit assay-specific biases. Between about 0.85 and 9.5 billion PBMCs per donor were obtained by leukapheresis.

For the CD8 naive samples, CD45RO-negative cells were positively selected for CCR7, yielding a CD45RA+CCR7+ population from which TemRA cells were excluded. Healthy HIV-negative adults with no recently reported acute infections or vaccinations were included as donors. Every donor was a Caucasian adult living in Nashville, Tennessee, USA. Blood was collected by leukapheresis, and PBMCs were isolated by Ficoll-Histopaque density gradient centrifugation and then cryopreserved in liquid nitrogen vapor phase. Analytical flow cytometry was used to check the purity and quantity of every magnetically sorted T cell population. Genomic DNA was isolated from each sorted fraction and quantified by UV absorbance on a Nanodrop 2000c. Of note for this clone: The antigen it binds to is not known. Nothing much larger sits one base from this clone, and base qualities are not available.

Trimming takes 2 bases from V and 5 bases from J, and the germline ends sit 9 bases apart. The CDR3, cysteine through phenylalanine, is 12 amino acids long. The CDR3 DNA has 36 bases and is translated from base 1. CDR1 GTSNPN and CDR2 SVGIG are derived from the germline V gene (reference sequence). Using the deep immunoSEQ assay, multiplex PCR amplified TCR CDR3 regions from genomic DNA. For each cell subset, the extracted genomic DNA was distributed evenly across all wells of several immunoSEQ 96-well plates, and each plate served as one replicate. For sorted subsets, around 200 ng genomic DNA, equal to tens of thousands of T cell genomes, was loaded into each replicate PCR. Purified libraries were quantified with a Qubit 3.0 fluorometer, sized on a Bioanalyzer 2100, and re-quantified with the KAPA Library Quantification kit. Each immunoSEQ 96-well plate was sequenced on its own single-read 150-cycle Illumina NextSeq 550 flow cell. The source study handled its data this way. Because only junctional sequences without quality scores were contained in the immunoSEQ output, filtering matching that applied to full-length reads could not be performed. Sequences were annotated with PyIR, a Python wrapper for IgBLAST v1.9, and V/J genes and CDR3 were assigned using IMGT germline references. Reads with weak V/J assignments (E-value above 1e-6), missing CDR3, stop codons, out-of-frame junctions, or ambiguous translated residues were removed. A V3J clonotype was defined by an identical inferred V gene, J gene, and CDR3 amino acid sequence. The percentage overlap between two repertoires was calculated by dividing the number of shared unique clonotypes by the size of the smaller repertoire. Three approaches were used to assess repertoire richness: RTK rarefaction, the Chao1 estimator, and Recon v2.1 estimates of unobserved clonotypes. OLGA was used to compute generation probabilities for all TCRbeta clonotypes that the gDNA method yielded from a handful of donors. The clones in this table, taken by TCRdb from immuneACCESS, are in-frame only. Not every clone is retained; where verified, under half of the shortfall comes from an unresolved V gene, and the cause of the rest is unknown. That table is the source of V, J and clone size, and D and trimming were worked out from the DNA. The sample profile shows hundreds of thousands of clones; 95% to 96% of them were found once. Clones ranked in the top ten supply about 0.12% of the sample.

Paper-wide results and their limitations: When four donors were compared, the shared fraction of clonotypes was 5% to 6.5% for naive CD4, over 3% for naive CD8, about 2.4% for memory CD4, and less than 0.45% for memory CD8. Sampling was restricted to blood, and TCR repertoires in tissue are likely to differ from TCR repertoires in blood. Because the study included a small number of donors, the genetic and exposure-history diversity represented was limited. Even with the large sequencing depth, rarefaction of the sorted-subset datasets indicated that sequencing was incomplete. Pairwise subsampling led to the expectation that sequencing depth would affect the degree of clonotype sharing among donors. Clonotypes shared by all four sorted-subset donors showed higher generation probabilities than non-shared clonotypes. Naive subsets generally had larger estimated clonotype richness than memory subsets.

The TCR sequence derives from a woman in her 30s in good health. The chain joins TRBV30 to TRBJ1-1; the D gene is unclear. Sequences were obtained from naive CD8+ T cells sorted from blood. The cell subset or site label corresponds to: CD45RA+CCR7+. The DNA sequence follows: TGTGCCTGGAGTCCCTTCCGTACTGAAGCTTTCTTT. Its protein product is CAWSPFRTEAFF.